The rows below give T cell receptor beta chains drawn from one sample of a study of OX40 agonist ivuxolimab in advanced cancers. The protocol was immunoSEQ multiplex PCR, while the TCRdb copy is restricted to in-frame clones and leaves out a portion. The sample has 65,000 to 95,000 clones; almost 90% are singletons. This specimen consisted of CD4+ or CD8+ T cells sorted from blood, obtained in a trial of the OX40 agonist ivuxolimab. The receptor source for this set is an adult with an advanced solid tumor such as melanoma, head and neck, liver or kidney cancer. Both conserved end residues are part of each CDR3. D genes are given only for firm matches. Part of the rows lack a size; the others show once, few, many or a class for expanded clones.

V: TRBV7-8
size: NA
D: NA
J: TRBJ2-1
DNA: TGTGCCAGCAGCTATTTGGGGTTGCTGGGGGACTTCGAGTTCTTC
CDR3: CASSYLGLLGDFEFF

V: TRBV4-3
size: NA
D: TRBD1
J: TRBJ1-2
DNA: TGCGCCAGCAGCCAAGCCCTAGGCGGGACAGGGGTACACTATGGCTACACCTTC
CDR3: CASSQALGGTGVHYGYTF

V: TRBV4-3
size: NA
D: TRBD2
J: TRBJ2-3
DNA: TGCGCCAGCAGCCACCACACTAGCGGGAGGGCCATAAATACGCAGTATTTT
CDR3: CASSHHTSGRAINTQYF

V: TRBV28
size: NA
D: NA
J: TRBJ2-3
DNA: TGTGCCAGCAGTCTAGTACGCACAGATACGCAGTATTTT
CDR3: CASSLVRTDTQYF

V: TRBV7-2
size: NA
D: NA
J: TRBJ1-3
DNA: TGTGCCAGCAGCTTAGCCCGGGGCTCTGGAAACACCATATATTTT
CDR3: CASSLARGSGNTIYF

V: TRBV19
size: NA
D: NA
J: TRBJ1-1
DNA: TGTGCCAGTAGTATAGATCTCGGAGGGGCAGCTTTCTTT
CDR3: CASSIDLGGAAFF

V: TRBV28
size: NA
D: NA
J: TRBJ1-4
DNA: TGTGCCAGCAGTTTCCTGACGGACAGTAATGAAAAACTGTTTTTT
CDR3: CASSFLTDSNEKLFF

V: TRBV28
size: NA
D: NA
J: TRBJ2-1
DNA: TGTGCCAGCAGCCTCGGGATTAGCAATGAGCAGTTCTTC
CDR3: CASSLGISNEQFF

V: TRBV7-6
size: NA
D: TRBD2
J: TRBJ2-5
DNA: TGTGCCAGCATCAGGACTAGCGGGAGTGTGGAGACCCAGTACTTC
CDR3: CASIRTSGSVETQYF

V: TRBV7-2
size: NA
D: NA
J: TRBJ1-5
DNA: TGTGCCAGCAGCCCTATCGCAGATCCCAATCAGCCCCAGCATTTT
CDR3: CASSPIADPNQPQHF

V: TRBV6-5
size: few
D: NA
J: TRBJ1-4
DNA: TGTGCCAGCAGTTACGGTGTGTCTAATGAAAAACTGTTTTTT
CDR3: CASSYGVSNEKLFF

V: TRBV7-3
size: NA
D: TRBD2
J: TRBJ2-1
DNA: TGTGCCAGCAGCTCACAGACTAGCCTGGATATCGATGAGCAGTTCTTC
CDR3: CASSSQTSLDIDEQFF

V: TRBV7-9
size: NA
D: NA
J: TRBJ2-7
DNA: TGTGCCAGCAAGGGCCCTAAGAGTTACGAGCAGTACTTC
CDR3: CASKGPKSYEQYF

V: TRBV5-1
size: NA
D: NA
J: TRBJ2-2
DNA: TGCGCCAGCAGTCACAACCGGGAGGCAGGGGGAGGTAGCCGACCAATTAACACCGGGGAGCTGTTTTTT
CDR3: CASSHNREAGGGSRPINTGELFF

V: TRBV5-1
size: NA
D: NA
J: TRBJ2-2
DNA: TGCGCCAGCAGCTTGGGCGGGCCGCACACCGGGGAGCTGTTTTTT
CDR3: CASSLGGPHTGELFF

V: TRBV6-5
size: once
D: TRBD1
J: TRBJ2-1
DNA: TGTGCCAGCAGCACCGGGACAGGGTTGAATGAGCAGTTCTTC
CDR3: CASSTGTGLNEQFF

V: TRBV18
size: NA
D: NA
J: TRBJ2-1
DNA: TGTGCCAGCTCACCAAGGATACAAGGGCAGTTCTTC
CDR3: CASSPRIQGQFF

V: TRBV28
size: NA
D: NA
J: TRBJ2-2
DNA: TGTGCCAGCAGGATGGACAGTCCGAACACCGGGGAGCTGTTTTTT
CDR3: CASRMDSPNTGELFF

V: TRBV12-5
size: NA
D: NA
J: TRBJ2-3
DNA: TGTGCTAGTGGTTTGGTACGGTTAGCGGTCACAGATACGCAGTATTTT
CDR3: CASGLVRLAVTDTQYF

V: TRBV2
size: NA
D: NA
J: TRBJ2-7
DNA: TGTGCCAGCAGTGTACAGGTAGGGCCCTACGAGCAGTACTTC
CDR3: CASSVQVGPYEQYF

V: TRBV27
size: NA
D: NA
J: TRBJ1-1
DNA: TGTGCCAGCAGCCGAGGGGACCCCACTGAAGCTTTCTTT
CDR3: CASSRGDPTEAFF

V: TRBV7-7
size: NA
D: NA
J: TRBJ2-6
DNA: TGTGCTACTTTCGACAGCGAAGGTGGGGCCAACGTCCTGACTTTC
CDR3: CATFDSEGGANVLTF

V: TRBV30
size: NA
D: TRBD1
J: TRBJ1-6
DNA: TGTGCCCGGACTTATGGGACAGGGGCCCTCGAGGCCCTCCACTTT
CDR3: CARTYGTGALEALHF

V: TRBV9
size: NA
D: NA
J: TRBJ1-3
DNA: TGTGCCAGCAGCAATCCGACTGCACCTGGAAACACCATATATTTT
CDR3: CASSNPTAPGNTIYF

V: TRBV9
size: once
D: TRBD2
J: TRBJ2-3
DNA: TGTGCCAGCAGAGGGGGTACTAGCGGGAGCTTTGATACGCAGTATTTT
CDR3: CASRGGTSGSFDTQYF

V: TRBV10-3
size: NA
D: NA
J: TRBJ2-7
DNA: TGTGCCATCGCAGGGGACATCGAGCAGTACTTC
CDR3: CAIAGDIEQYF

V: TRBV18
size: once
D: NA
J: TRBJ2-2
DNA: TGTGCCAGCTCACGGGATCACACCGGGGAGCTGTTTTTT
CDR3: CASSRDHTGELFF

V: TRBV7-2
size: NA
D: NA
J: TRBJ1-2
DNA: TGTGCCAGCAGCTTAGGTCAACAGGAGGTCTATGGCTACACCTTC
CDR3: CASSLGQQEVYGYTF

V: TRBV28
size: NA
D: NA
J: TRBJ2-3
DNA: TGTGCCAGCAGTTTATCACGGGTATCAGATACGCAGTATTTT
CDR3: CASSLSRVSDTQYF

V: TRBV7-8
size: few
D: TRBD1
J: TRBJ1-5
DNA: TGTGCTACTCGGGGTGGACAGGGCACTAATCAGCCCCAGCATTTT
CDR3: CATRGGQGTNQPQHF

V: TRBV5-8
size: once
D: NA
J: TRBJ1-5
DNA: TGTGCCAGCAGCTTTCGGGGGAGTCAGCCCCAGCATTTT
CDR3: CASSFRGSQPQHF

V: TRBV18
size: NA
D: TRBD2
J: TRBJ2-3
DNA: TGTGCCAGCTCCCCTGCAGCGGGAACAGATACGCAGTATTTT
CDR3: CASSPAAGTDTQYF

V: TRBV11-1
size: NA
D: TRBD1
J: TRBJ2-2
DNA: TGTGCCAGCGGACAGGGGGGAGGCACCGGGGAGCTGTTTTTT
CDR3: CASGQGGGTGELFF

V: TRBV6-6
size: NA
D: NA
J: TRBJ2-5
DNA: TGTGCCAGCAGCCAACTATCCGGACAAGAGACCCAGTACTTC
CDR3: CASSQLSGQETQYF

V: TRBV7-9
size: NA
D: TRBD2
J: TRBJ2-5
DNA: TGTGCCAGCAGCTTAGCCGGGTGGGTAGCGGGAGAGACCCAGTACTTC
CDR3: CASSLAGWVAGETQYF

V: TRBV7-8
size: NA
D: NA
J: TRBJ2-1
DNA: TGTGCCAGCAGCCCGCAGCCTTTATACAATGAGCAGTTCTTC
CDR3: CASSPQPLYNEQFF

V: TRBV6-5
size: NA
D: TRBD1
J: TRBJ2-7
DNA: TGTGCCAGCAGTATCCGGGACAGGGCCCACGAGCAGTACTTC
CDR3: CASSIRDRAHEQYF

V: TRBV11-3
size: NA
D: NA
J: TRBJ2-1
DNA: TGTGCCAGCAGCTTAGCGGGAAACAATGAGCAGTTCTTC
CDR3: CASSLAGNNEQFF

V: TRBV30
size: NA
D: NA
J: TRBJ2-1
DNA: TGTGCCCACCAAGGACGGGGCTCCTACAATGAGCAGTTCTTC
CDR3: CAHQGRGSYNEQFF

V: TRBV28
size: NA
D: TRBD1
J: TRBJ1-5
DNA: TGTGCCAGCAAGGCAGGGGGGAATCAGCCCCAGCATTTT
CDR3: CASKAGGNQPQHF

V: TRBV7-9
size: NA
D: NA
J: TRBJ1-1
DNA: TGTGCCAGCAGCTTACTTACCACTGAAGCTTTCTTT
CDR3: CASSLLTTEAFF